This T cell receptor (beta chain) is drawn from a study of shared clonotypes between healthy human individuals. This CDR3 has 14 residues. V shed 0 bases and J shed 3 bases, with 8 bases lying between them. The germline gives CDR1 MNHEY, CDR2 SMNVEV (reference sequence). Naive CD8 cells lacked CD45RO, underwent positive selection for CCR7 and left out terminally differentiated effector memory CD45RA+ cells. All donors were healthy HIV-negative adults lacking recent acute infections or vaccinations. Donors comprised only Caucasian adults living in Nashville, Tennessee. As regards this clone: The same CDR3 arises from other DNA sequences in this sample as well.

TCRdb's copy holds only in-frame clones and misses some; the assay was immunoSEQ multiplex PCR. The data contain more than 2 million clones, about 95% of them seen just once; the ten biggest clones take up 1% to 1.3%. The chain joins TRBV27 to TRBJ1-1, with a possible D match to TRBD1 (5 bases). The sequence was obtained from a man in his late teens or twenties in good health. The specimen sequenced was naive CD8+ T cells sorted from blood. The CDR3 DNA follows: TGTGCCAGCAGTTTATCGGCAGGGTACACTGAAGCTTTCTTT. This gives the protein CASSLSAGYTEAFF.